This TCR beta chain originates from a study of T cell repertoires in cytomegalovirus infection (dated by TCRdb to the late 2010s). Describing the broader study: Peptide stimulations targeted recently identified HLA-C-restricted CMV epitopes, whose presentation resists viral immunomodulation, together with well-studied HLA-B-restricted epitopes. The HLA type of each donor mattered for the analysis, because public TCR beta signatures pointed to carriage of CMV infection along with the matching HLA type. Findings and caveats that apply to the study as a whole: In the ex vivo response, HLA-C-restricted CMV-specific TCR beta clonotypes were dominant, and in two of eight donors the single most frequent clonotype came from this HLA-C-restricted group. In both this cohort and an independent cohort of approximately 350 donors, the cumulative frequency of public TCR beta family members distinguished carriers of CMV infection plus the relevant HLA type.

On this clonotype itself: This clone's antigen is unknown. No qualities accompany the bases; no much larger clone lies one base away.

The sequencing machine was an Illumina HiSeq 1500. TCRdb's own reprocessing of the public reads used fastp at Q25 and MiXCR and kept productive beta chains. CDR3 protein sequences are deduplicated, and each keeps its most common genes and DNA. The sample records about 770,000 distinct CDR3 sequences, under 35% of which are singletons. The ten most abundant clones make up roughly 14% of the sample. Per the publication, the treatment or condition label means: in vitro stimulation with specific CMV peptide epitopes to enrich CMV-specific T cells. This specimen was cultured CD8+ T cells from PBMCs, taken from culture after CMV antigen stimulation. This sequence was found in a human donor in good health (CMV status not recorded). Some clones in this sample may be carry-over from other donors' samples.

CDR3 reads: CASSLRRDPDTQYF. The sequence in DNA is TGTGCCAGCAGCTTAAGGAGGGACCCAGATACGCAGTATTTT. The chain was built from TRBV7-9 and TRBJ2-3; a tentative D call is TRBD2 (6 bases match). V is clipped by 2 bases and J by 4 bases, and the sequence between their germline boundaries is 10 bases long. The germline V gene (reference sequence) specifies SEHNR as CDR1 and FQNEAQ as CDR2. The CDR3 measures 14 amino acids from cysteine to phenylalanine. Only the CDR3 DNA is retained, 42 bases long and in frame from the first base. Extended through the reference TRBV7-9 and TRBJ2-3 proteins, this CDR3 yields the full variable domain: DTGVSQNPRHKITKRGQNVTFRCDPISEHNRLYWYRQTLGQGPEFLTYFQNEAQLEKSRLLSDRFSAERPKGSFSTLEIQRTEQGDSAMYLCASSLRRDPDTQYFGPGTRLTVL.